The 10 T cell receptor beta chains presented below share a single source sample, sequenced in a study of shared clonotypes between healthy human individuals. Sequenced by immunoSEQ multiplex PCR; TCRdb stores in-frame clones only, minus some. The sample carries a few million clones, 90% to 95% recorded once. Sequenced material: naive CD4+ T cells from PBMCs. Subset: CD45RA+ positively selected. The receptors come from a man aged 18 to 29 in good health. Some clones in this sample may be carry-over from other donors' samples.

This chain connects TRBV7-9 to TRBJ2-3; D is ambiguous. The CDR3 loop spans 14 amino acids. V lost 5 bases, J lost 1 base, and 10 bases lay in between. Per the germline V gene, CDR1 is SEHNR and CDR2 is FQNEAQ (reference sequence). The CDR3 loop reads CASSLSRGTDTQYF. The CDR3 coding sequence is TGTGCCAGCAGCCTTTCTAGGGGCACAGATACGCAGTATTTT.

The CDR3 region has the DNA TGCGCCAGCAGCGCACAGAGCGTTCTGAGCTATGGCTACACCTTC. It specifies CASSAQSVLSYGYTF. The V gene is TRBV4-3, the J gene TRBJ1-2; no definite D call. Trimming shortened V by 5 bases and J by 4 bases, and 17 bases separated the two germline ends. This CDR3 is built from 15 residues. Germline assignment: CDR1 LGHNA and CDR2 YSLEER.

The rearrangement joins TRBV28 to TRBJ1-1; possibly TRBD1 for D (5 bases). V lost 6 bases, J lost 2 bases, and 10 bases lay in between. The length of the CDR3 is 13 residues. The germline gives CDR1 MDHEN, CDR2 SYDVKM. CDR3 sequence reads: CASRQTVNTEAFF. As DNA, the CDR3 is TGTGCCAGCAGGCAGACAGTAAACACTGAAGCTTTCTTT.

V and J are TRBV7-9 and TRBJ2-2, with TRBD1 matching over 9 bases. This CDR3 comprises 17 residues. Looked up from germline, CDR1 is SEHNR and CDR2 is FQNEAQ (reference sequence). V gave up 7 bases and J gave up 1 base; unmatched junction bases: 10. The CDR3 loop reads CASTPPPGQGNTGELFF. CDR3 coding DNA: TGTGCCAGCACCCCACCTCCGGGACAGGGGAACACCGGGGAGCTGTTTTTT. The whole variable domain, remainder taken from reference TRBV7-9 and TRBJ2-2, is DTGVSQNPRHKITKRGQNVTFRCDPISEHNRLYWYRQTLGQGPEFLTYFQNEAQLEKSRLLSDRFSAERPKGSFSTLEIQRTEQGDSAMYLCASTPPPGQGNTGELFFGEGSRLTVL.

The chain joins TRBV7-9 to TRBJ2-3, with D perhaps matching TRBD2 (5 bases). Germline V CDR1 and CDR2: SEHNR, FQNEAQ (reference sequence). Deletions cut 5 bases from V and 2 bases from J, with 23 bases between. There are 18 residues in the CDR3. The CDR3 nucleotides are TGTGCCAGCAGCACCCATGAGTGGCGACCGACTAACACAGATACGCAGTATTTT. Protein product: CASSTHEWRPTNTDTQYF.

The V gene is TRBV7-9, the J gene TRBJ1-3; D is unclear. The CDR3 is 15 residues long. Trimming stripped 2 bases from V and 0 bases from J, with 8 bases between. Germline V gene lookup returns CDR1 SEHNR and CDR2 FQNEAQ (reference sequence). CDR3 region: CASSLMGSSGNTIYF. The CDR3 DNA follows: TGTGCCAGCAGCTTAATGGGGAGCTCTGGAAACACCATATATTTT.

The chain recombines TRBV5-5 with TRBJ2-7, with D possibly being TRBD1 (6 bases). CDR3 length: 14 residues. Trimming left V 5 bases short and J 6 bases short, with 18 bases between. The germline CDR1 and CDR2 sequences are SGHKS and YYEKEE (reference sequence). The DNA of the CDR3 is TGTGCCAGCAGTTACCGCACAGGGTCTCTCGAGCAGTACTTC. It translates to CASSYRTGSLEQYF.

In the case of this clone: The same CDR3 arises from other DNA sequences in this sample as well. This sequence joins TRBV7-3 and TRBJ1-5; perhaps TRBD1 as D (6 bases). There are 13 residues in the CDR3. The V gene lost 5 bases and the J gene lost 6 bases, with 11 bases spanning the gap. Germline assignment: CDR1 SGHTA and CDR2 FQGTGA. The CDR3 loop is CASSRGAGQPQHF. CDR3 coding DNA: TGTGCCAGCAGCAGGGGGGCGGGTCAGCCCCAGCATTTT.

The chain links TRBV19 to TRBJ2-2, with 7 bases matching TRBD2. Trimming removed 5 bases from V and 3 bases from J; junction bases left unmatched: 3. The CDR3 length is 14 residues. Germline V CDR1 and CDR2: LNHDA, SQIVND (reference sequence). The CDR3 here is CASSGLADTGELFF. CDR3 DNA: TGTGCCAGTAGTGGCCTAGCGGACACCGGGGAGCTGTTTTTT.

The V call is TRBV2, the J call TRBJ2-1, with 13 nucleotides matching TRBD2. V was pared by 3 bases and J by 12 bases, with 11 bases of the junction left unmatched. Germline CDR1 and CDR2: SNHLY and FYNNEI. The CDR3 is 16 residues long. The CDR3 bases are TGTGCCAGCAGTGACCCCGGGACTAGCGGGATCGGTAGGCAGTTCTTC. It yields the protein CASSDPGTSGIGRQFF.